Each of the 26 T cell receptor beta chains below was sequenced from the same sample in a study of blood T cells in healthy people across ages. Together with a sample-barcoded 5' primer, a J-beta primer mix was included in a second PCR lasting about 7 to 12 cycles. TCRdb reanalysed the 5' RACE reads using MiXCR and keeps one entry per CDR3 protein. The table lists about 970,000 distinct CDR3 sequences, roughly 51% of them singletons. The sample consisted of blood. These receptors came from a woman aged 55-75 years in good health.

This clonotype was detected a few times. The genes are TRBV5-1 and TRBJ2-3, with 10 bases matching TRBD1. In germline, CDR1 is SGHRS, CDR2 YFSETQ. The CDR3 is 16 residues long. With V trimmed by 4 bases and J by 1 base, 6 bases remained unmatched. CDR3 DNA sequence: TGCGCCAGCAGCCCGGGACAGGGGTTTGGCACAGATACGCAGTATTTT. It translates to CASSPGQGFGTDTQYF.

As regards this clonotype: The junction and the germline gene differ at one end; a read error may be behind it. This rearrangement joins TRBV29-1 to TRBJ1-4; 8 bases fit TRBD1. Germline V gene sequence: CDR1 SQVTM, CDR2 ANQGSEA. The CDR3 extends over 14 amino acids. CDR3 in DNA: TGCGGCGTGTCACTGACAGGGGTGCGGGAAAAACTGTTTTTT. As protein: CGVSLTGVREKLFF.

The table lists this clonotype with a few counts. The gene calls are TRBV25-1 and TRBJ2-3; 7 nucleotides line up with TRBD2. The CDR3 loop spans 16 amino acids. V was clipped by 5 bases and J by 0 bases; unmatched bases: 8. Germline V CDR1 and CDR2: MGHDK, SYGVNS. As DNA, the CDR3 is TGTGCCAGCAGTCCCCTAGCGGAGCTAAGCACAGATACGCAGTATTTT. Amino acids: CASSPLAELSTDTQYF. Together with reference TRBV25-1 and TRBJ2-3, the CDR3 gives the full variable domain: EADIYQTPRYLVIGTGKKITLECSQTMGHDKMYWYQQDPGMELHLIHYSYGVNSTEKGDLSSESTVSRIRTEHFPLTLESARPSHTSQYLCASSPLAELSTDTQYFGPGTRLTVL.

This clonotype has just a few counts. V usage is TRBV28 and J usage is TRBJ2-1, with D perhaps TRBD1 (6 bases). CDR1 and CDR2 (germline): MDHEN, SYDVKM. V lost 6 bases and J 4 bases, leaving 22 bases between the germline ends. The CDR3 spans 17 residues. CDR3 sequence: CASRLGVNGTIYNEQFF. The CDR3 nucleotides are TGTGCCAGCAGGCTAGGAGTCAACGGGACAATTTACAATGAGCAGTTCTTC.

The chain employs TRBV4-2 and TRBJ2-1, with D possibly matching TRBD2 (6 bases). Germline V gene lookup returns CDR1 LGHNA and CDR2 YNFKEQ. The V gene lost 1 base and the J gene lost 10 bases, with 14 bases spanning the gap. This CDR3 is 14 amino acids long. CDR3 sequence: CASSQASDVREQFF. The CDR3 DNA follows: TGTGCCAGCAGCCAAGCTAGCGACGTCCGAGAGCAGTTCTTC.

This clonotype was recorded a few times. The CDR3 reads CASSHLGPTEQYF. Written as DNA, the CDR3 is TGCGCCAGCAGCCACCTCGGACCCACCGAGCAGTACTTC. The chain has TRBV4-1 and TRBJ2-4; D remains unclear. Near its end, the DNA agrees better with TRBJ2-7, so the J call may be wrong. This CDR3 has 13 amino acids. Germline V lookup: CDR1 MGHRA, CDR2 YSYEKL.

The CDR3 spells CSVVSGYERYF. The DNA of the CDR3 is TGCAGCGTTGTGTCGGGGTACGAGCGGTACTTC. The chain employs TRBV29-1 and TRBJ2-4; TRBD2 might be the D (5 bases). Trimming removed 4 bases at V and 15 bases at J, with 16 bases between. This CDR3 is built from 11 residues. Germline lookup yields CDR1 SQVTM and CDR2 ANQGSEA.

This clonotype turned up a few times. The chain links TRBV12-3 or TRBV12-4 to TRBJ2-3; 11 nucleotides align to TRBD1. This CDR3 is built from 18 residues. The J segment lost 0 bases and the V segment lost 6 bases, leaving 11 bases of the junction unmatched. DNA for the CDR3: TGTGCCAGCAGATCTGGGACAGGGGGGATCCCCAGCACAGATACGCAGTATTTT. This codes for CASRSGTGGIPSTDTQYF.

This clonotype occurred a few times. J is TRBJ2-7 and V is TRBV9; 7 nucleotides line up with TRBD1. The J call is in doubt because the DNA end fits TRBJ2-5 better. This CDR3 has 15 residues. CDR1 is SGDLS and CDR2 is YYNGEE in the germline V gene. The CDR3 sequence: CASSLSPGTEETQYF. DNA for the CDR3: TGTGCCAGCAGCCTCTCTCCAGGGACAGAAGAGACCCAGTACTTC.

This sequence joins TRBV12-3 or TRBV12-4 and TRBJ2-5; 8 positions agree with TRBD2. The end of the DNA fits TRBJ2-7 better, so the J call may be wrong. This CDR3 comprises 15 residues. CDR3 region: CASSYSGTRLYEQYF. The CDR3, as DNA: TGTGCCAGCAGCTACAGCGGGACTAGACTCTACGAGCAGTACTTC.

A remark on this clonotype: One end of the junction is discordant with germline, which a read error may explain. The chain carries TRBV3-1 and TRBJ2-7; D remains ambiguous. CDR1 and CDR2 from the germline V gene are LGHDT and YNNKEL (reference sequence). The CDR3 has 13 residues. The CDR3 nucleotides read TGTGCCAGCAACCAAAGGCCGTCCTACGAGCAGTACTTC. It encodes CASNQRPSYEQYF.

This rearrangement joins TRBV29-1 to TRBJ1-2; TRBD1 might be the D (6 bases). Trimming removed 4 bases from V and 5 bases from J, with 26 bases in between. CDR1 and CDR2 from the germline V gene are SQVTM and ANQGSEA. The CDR3 covers 17 residues. The CDR3 protein is CSVVLRRGETGIYGYTF. In DNA form, the CDR3 reads TGCAGCGTTGTCCTCCGAAGGGGAGAAACAGGGATTTATGGCTACACCTTC.

This clonotype has more than one count but fewer than ten. The gene calls are TRBV28 and TRBJ2-1; TRBD1 is a possible D gene (5 bases). V lost 3 bases and J 9 bases, leaving 9 bases between the germline ends. The CDR3 sequence is 12 residues long. The germline CDR1 and CDR2 sequences are MDHEN and SYDVKM. CDR3 amino acids: CASSLFRGEQFF. For the CDR3, the DNA is TGTGCCAGCAGTTTGTTTAGGGGTGAGCAGTTCTTC.

The chain employs TRBV29-1 and TRBJ2-1, with unresolved D. The CDR3 loop spans 11 amino acids. Germline CDR1 reads SQVTM; CDR2 reads ANQGSEA. V was clipped by 8 bases and J by 12 bases, with 17 bases between them. CDR3 loop: CSPQVAHSQFF. The CDR3 DNA reads as TGCAGCCCCCAGGTGGCCCACTCGCAGTTCTTC.

The CDR3: CSVESFNNEQFF. As DNA, the CDR3 is TGCAGCGTTGAATCCTTTAACAATGAGCAGTTCTTC. The V and J genes are TRBV29-1 and TRBJ2-1; D unresolved. V lost 2 bases to trimming and J lost 5 bases, with 7 bases between them. The V gene's germline CDR1 is SQVTM and CDR2 ANQGSEA. CDR3 length: 12 amino acids.

This clonotype turned up a few times. The chain employs TRBV11-1 and TRBJ2-3; 11 positions match TRBD2. The CDR3 runs to 16 residues. Germline V gene sequence: CDR1 SGHAT, CDR2 FQDESV (reference sequence). Losses at the gene ends were 4 bases for V and 5 bases for J; bases not matched to a gene: 8. DNA of the CDR3: TGTGCCAGCAGCTCAACTAGCGGGGGCCATCTAGATACGCAGTATTTT. Protein product: CASSSTSGGHLDTQYF.

The chain has TRBV12-3 or TRBV12-4 and TRBJ1-6; the D is unclear. V lost 3 bases, J lost 6 bases, and 6 bases lay in between. This CDR3 is 13 amino acids long. The CDR3 bases are TGTGCCAGCAGTTTGGAGGGTAATTCACCCCTCCACTTT. Protein product: CASSLEGNSPLHF.

The genes are TRBV11-3 and TRBJ2-1; unclear D gene. The length of the CDR3 is 14 residues. Per germline, CDR1 SGHNT and CDR2 YENEEA. Between the trimmed V and J ends, which lost 3 bases and 8 bases, there was a span of 14 bases. The CDR3: CASSFELEEDEQFF. CDR3 coding DNA: TGTGCCAGCAGCTTTGAGTTGGAAGAGGATGAGCAGTTCTTC.

The V call is TRBV28, the J call TRBJ2-7; 11 bases match TRBD2. Germline values: CDR1 MDHEN, CDR2 SYDVKM. The CDR3 sequence is 18 residues long. The V and J ends lost 4 bases and 0 bases, in that order; junction bases with no gene match: 11. CDR3 nucleotides: TGTGCCAGCAGTTCTCCGGGACTAGCGGTTTCCAGCTCCTACGAGCAGTACTTC. Translating gives CASSSPGLAVSSSYEQYF.

The table lists this clonotype with a few counts. This chain joins TRBV4-2 and TRBJ1-2; a possible D gene is TRBD1 (5 bases). This CDR3 contains 13 residues. CDR1 is LGHNA and CDR2 is YNFKEQ in the germline V gene. V shed 4 bases and J shed 4 bases, with 10 bases lying between them. DNA of the CDR3: TGTGCCAGCAGCCCCAAGGGGCCCTATGGCTACACCTTC. It yields the protein CASSPKGPYGYTF.

V usage is TRBV20-1 and J usage is TRBJ2-7; 10 bases are a match to TRBD2. The CDR3 spans 12 residues. Per germline, CDR1 DFQATT and CDR2 SNEGSKA (reference sequence). Trimming took 4 bases from V and 9 from J; bases not matched to a gene: 6. DNA of the CDR3: TGCAGTGCTACTAGCGGGAGAACTGTGCAGTACTTC. Translation: CSATSGRTVQYF.

The gene calls are TRBV6-2 or TRBV6-3 and TRBJ1-2; 9 bases match TRBD1. There are 14 residues in the CDR3. Trimming cost V 5 bases and J 7 bases; bases outside gene matches: 8. Germline V gene lookup returns CDR1 MNHEY and CDR2 SVGEGT. Written as DNA, the CDR3 is TGTGCCAGCAGTAGAACAGGGGGCGCCGGTGGCTACACCTTC. Translating it yields CASSRTGGAGGYTF.

J is TRBJ2-3 and V is TRBV7-8; no definite D call. This CDR3 comprises 14 residues. Germline V gene data show CDR1 as SGHVS and CDR2 as FQNEAQ. Trimming cost V 5 bases and J 2 bases, with 11 bases left between them. This chain's CDR3 is CASSGRRNTDTQYF. The DNA of the CDR3 is TGTGCCAGCAGCGGGCGGAGAAACACAGATACGCAGTATTTT. Drawing the rest from reference TRBV7-8 and TRBJ2-3, the complete variable domain is GAGVSQSPRYKVAKRGQDVALRCDPISGHVSLFWYQQALGQGPEFLTYFQNEAQLDKSGLPSDRFFAERPEGSVSTLKIQRTQQEDSAVYLCASSGRRNTDTQYFGPGTRLTVL.

The chain carries TRBV7-8 and TRBJ2-3; maybe TRBD1 (6 bases). The CDR3 contains 16 residues. V gave up 5 bases and J gave up 2 bases, with 17 bases separating them. Germline V lookup: CDR1 SGHVS, CDR2 FQNEAQ. The CDR3: CASSPLWQGLTDTQYF. The CDR3 nucleotides read TGTGCCAGCAGCCCCCTTTGGCAGGGGCTCACAGATACGCAGTATTTT.

The rearrangement links TRBV5-6 to TRBJ2-4, with D perhaps TRBD2 (6 bases). The better agreement between TRBJ2-5 and the DNA end casts doubt on the J call. CDR1 is SGHDT and CDR2 is YYEEEE in the germline V gene. The CDR3 has 17 residues. The CDR3 loop is CASSKNPGAYIRETQYF. The CDR3 DNA is TGTGCCAGCAGCAAAAATCCGGGAGCTTATATTCGAGAGACCCAGTACTTC.

Many counts were recorded for this clonotype. A much larger clone differs by one base, so this may be a read error. The CDR3 nucleotides are TGTGCCATCTCACAGTTACGGGAGGGTGAACACAATGAGCAGTACTTC. Residues: CAISQLREGEHNEQYF. The chain has TRBV27 and TRBJ2-5, with 8 nucleotides matching TRBD2. The CDR3 has 16 residues. In germline, CDR1 is MNHEY, CDR2 SMNVEV (reference sequence). The V segment lost 10 bases and the J segment 11 bases; nucleotides outside the gene matches: 24.